This TCR beta chain was captured by sequencing in a study of Tregs in tolerant kidney transplant recipients (dated by TCRdb to the late 2010s). Context from the whole study: Before combined kidney and bone marrow transplantation, this study identified donor-specific regulatory T cells using TCRbeta sequencing and then followed those same cells after transplant. TCRbeta repertoire sequencing was used in 3 healthy controls to compare several methods for expanding Tregs specific for an allogeneic donor.

The research as a whole found: Because only a small number of patients were included, the study had limitations, and the results will need to be validated in larger populations as well as under other immunosuppression protocols. Expanding Tregs with activated donor B cells appeared to identify the most biologically relevant and donor-specific TCRbeta repertoire. Although technical replication error seemed to be minimal, the question of biological reproducibility was not addressed directly.

For TCRbeta CDR3 sequencing, genomic DNA from the sorted cells was extracted using the QIAGEN DNeasy Blood and Tissue Kit. Through immunoSEQ, high-throughput TCRbeta CDR3 sequencing was done commercially, including PCR amplification with internal controls and bias correction. On the authors' methods: Unique productive TCRbeta sequences were defined by CDR3 nucleotide sequence where primers matched, and otherwise by CDR3 amino acid sequence together with Vbeta and Jbeta genes. To correct sorting error, sequences shared between sorted populations at a frequency ratio of 2:1 or less were removed; the rest were assigned to the higher population. Donor-reactive sequences were defined as at least 5-fold expanded in CFSE-low cells versus unstimulated cells, with frequency of at least 0.01% in CFSE-low cells. Repertoire divergence was quantified by Jensen-Shannon divergence using the top 100 TCRbeta sequences ranked by frequency. When a sample had multiple sequencing runs, each run was corrected for sorting error separately and the runs were then pooled. The source is immuneACCESS, and TCRdb retained only in-frame sequences with V and J called. Part of the clones is not carried over; for the studies checked, unresolved V genes explain less than half of this, and the remainder is unexplained. V, J and clone size are those of that table, while D and trimming were read from the DNA. In all, the sample holds around 50,000 clones, and around 80% of those were seen once. The leading ten clones occupy 5.2% of the sample.

From a lookup of the germline V gene, CDR1 and CDR2 are SGHAT and FQNNGV. Reading from cysteine to phenylalanine, the CDR3 counts 16 amino acids. Here the CDR3 DNA is all that survives: 48 bases in frame from base 1. V lost 4 bases and J lost 5 bases, and the count of bases not matched to a germline gene is 8. Thawed PBMCs were FACS-sorted into unstimulated Tregs (CD4+CD25+CD127-), CD4+ non-Tregs (CD4+CD25-), CD4 cells and CD8 cells. Blood from healthy controls was obtained either from healthy volunteers or as purchased buffy coats. Healthy control blood was processed by Ficoll density gradient to PBMCs and cryopreserved; patient PBMCs were collected before and after transplant. About this clone itself: Its recognized antigen is unknown. No base qualities exist here, and no much larger clone lies one base off it.

The rearranged chain carries TRBV11-2 and TRBJ2-5, and TRBD2 aligns with 12 junction nucleotides. This TCR derives from a human donor in good health. Sequenced material: CD4+ T cells from blood. At the DNA level, the sequence is TGTGCCAGCAGCTGGGTACTAGCGGGGGGCGTGGAGACCCAGTACTTC. The translation is CASSWVLAGGVETQYF.